Presented here are 8 T cell receptor beta chains from one specimen sequenced in a study of T cells after yellow fever vaccination. Each CDR3 protein is one row after TCRdb ran MiXCR on the 5' RACE reads. The sample includes approximately 600,000 distinct CDR3 sequences, roughly an eighth of them seen just once. The source material was PBMCs, sampled on the day of the yellow fever booster vaccination. These receptors were collected from a man aged 25-45 years who received the YFV17D yellow fever vaccine.

This clonotype came up once. The genes are TRBV20-1 and TRBJ2-5; the D gene could be TRBD1 or TRBD2 (5 bases each). Between the trimmed V and J ends, which lost 3 bases and 10 bases, there was a span of 27 bases. The CDR3 is 16 amino acids. Per the germline V gene, CDR1 is DFQATT and CDR2 is SNEGSKA (reference sequence). CDR3 sequence (DNA): TGCAGTGCTAGGGAAGGCTCCGGGACCCAAAACGATGACCAGTACTTC. Its protein is CSAREGSGTQNDDQYF.

This clonotype was recorded a few times. The rearrangement uses TRBV29-1 and TRBJ2-5; maybe TRBD1 (6 bases). The CDR3 sequence is 15 residues long. The germline gives CDR1 SQVTM, CDR2 ANQGSEA. Trimming pared 4 bases from V and 4 bases from J, leaving 19 bases between. The chain's CDR3 is CSVGLQGEYRETQYF. The CDR3 DNA reads TGCAGCGTTGGTTTACAGGGAGAGTACAGAGAGACCCAGTACTTC.

The chain is built from TRBV5-1 and TRBJ2-1, with TRBD2 matching 11 bases. Unmatched junction bases numbered 2, after V lost 0 bases and J lost 0 bases. Per germline, CDR1 SGHRS and CDR2 YFSETQ. This CDR3 is built from 17 residues. CDR3 sequence (DNA): TGCGCCAGCAGCTTGGAGGGACTAGCGGTCTCCTACAATGAGCAGTTCTTC. It yields the protein CASSLEGLAVSYNEQFF.

This clonotype was observed a few times. J is TRBJ2-1 and V is TRBV5-6, with D possibly matching TRBD2 (6 bases). The CDR3 has 13 residues. The germline V and J ends were trimmed by 0 bases and 5 bases, with 6 bases remaining between them. Germline-derived CDR1 and CDR2 are SGHDT and YYEEEE. Here the CDR3 reads CASSLGEDNEQFF. CDR3 in DNA: TGTGCCAGCAGCTTGGGGGAGGACAATGAGCAGTTCTTC.

The rearrangement links TRBV15 to TRBJ2-1; D is unclear. The CDR3 runs to 16 residues. V was trimmed by 1 base and J by 1 base, leaving 11 bases between them. Per the germline V gene, CDR1 is LNHNV and CDR2 is YYDKDF (reference sequence). Written as DNA, the CDR3 is TGTGCCACCAGCAGAGCCCCTAGGAGTTCCTACAATGAGCAGTTCTTC. Its translation is CATSRAPRSSYNEQFF.

This clonotype came up a few times. The V and J genes are TRBV18 and TRBJ2-5; D not certain. The CDR3 runs 13 residues. Trimming stripped 3 bases from V and 2 bases from J, with 7 bases between. Looked up from germline, CDR1 is KGHSH and CDR2 is LQKENI. The CDR3 reads CASSPVAQETQYF. As DNA, the CDR3 is TGTGCCAGCTCACCCGTGGCGCAAGAGACCCAGTACTTC.

Only a few counts were recorded for this clonotype. V and J are TRBV5-1 and TRBJ1-4; D not certain. CDR3 length: 14 amino acids. V was shortened by 2 bases and J by 5 bases, with 10 bases between the two germline ends. CDR1 is SGHRS, CDR2 YFSETQ, per germline. CDR3 sequence: CASSFGGSNEKLFF. Written as DNA, the CDR3 is TGCGCCAGCAGCTTCGGCGGCTCCAATGAAAAACTGTTTTTT.

This sequence joins TRBV7-2 and TRBJ1-4, with a weak D call TRBD1 (5 bases). Between the trimmed V and J ends, which lost 7 bases and 0 bases, there was a span of 9 bases. This CDR3 contains 14 residues. Germline assignment: CDR1 SGHTA and CDR2 FQGNSA. The CDR3 protein is CASNQGTTNEKLFF. The CDR3 coding sequence is TGTGCCAGCAACCAGGGTACAACTAATGAAAAACTGTTTTTT. The variable domain in full, completed from reference TRBV7-2 and TRBJ1-4, reads GAGVSQSPSNKVTEKGKDVELRCDPISGHTALYWYRQSLGQGLEFLIYFQGNSAPDKSGLPSDRFSAERTGGSVSTLTIQRTQQEDSAVYLCASNQGTTNEKLFFGSGTQLSVL.